These T cell receptor beta chains were read from a single sample in a study of shared clonotypes between healthy human individuals. Measured with immunoSEQ multiplex PCR; TCRdb has only the in-frame clones, and not every one. The data show about 460,000 clones, with more than 70% seen just once and about 12% held by the top ten. Sequences were obtained from PBMCs. The receptors originated from a woman aged 40 to 50 in good health. Some clones in this sample may be carry-over from other donors' samples. CDR3s include the opening cysteine and the closing phenylalanine or tryptophan. D genes are given only for firm matches. Rows may omit the clone size; those that give it use once, few, many or a size class.

J: TRBJ1-5
size: .
D: .
V: TRBV30
DNA: TGTGCCTGGAGCCGGGGTAGCAATCAGCCCCAGCATTTT
CDR3: CAWSRGSNQPQHF

J: TRBJ2-1
size: .
D: .
V: TRBV6-5
DNA: TGTGCCAGCAGTTACTCGGGCCGGGACCGAGACAATGAGCAGTTCTTC
CDR3: CASSYSGRDRDNEQFF

J: TRBJ2-2
size: .
D: TRBD2
V: TRBV5-1
DNA: TGCGCCAGCAGCTTGGAAGGTCTAGCGGGAGGTCTGGCCACCGGGGAGCTGTTTTTT
CDR3: CASSLEGLAGGLATGELFF

J: TRBJ1-3
size: .
D: .
V: TRBV4-1
DNA: TGCGCCAGCAGCCAGGTCGACAGGATTAGAAACACCATATATTTT
CDR3: CASSQVDRIRNTIYF

J: TRBJ2-7
size: once
D: .
V: TRBV5-1
DNA: TGCGCCAGCAGCTTGGACTACCGAACCGATCGAGTGCAGTACTTC
CDR3: CASSLDYRTDRVQYF

J: TRBJ1-3
size: .
D: .
V: TRBV9
DNA: TGTGCCAGCAGCGTTGGGGGAAACACCATATATTTT
CDR3: CASSVGGNTIYF

J: TRBJ1-1
size: .
D: .
V: TRBV5-8
DNA: TGTGCCAGCAGCAGACAGACTGAAGCTTTCTTT
CDR3: CASSRQTEAFF

J: TRBJ1-5
size: once
D: .
V: TRBV21-1
DNA: TGTGCCAGCAGCAAAGGGCGACAGGGGCCGAGAGTATGTCAGCCCCAGCATTTT
CDR3: CASSKGRQGPRVCQPQHF

J: TRBJ2-7
size: .
D: .
V: TRBV5-1
DNA: TGCGCCAGCAGTACCACGGGCTCTCAAGGGGGGGAGCAGTACTTC
CDR3: CASSTTGSQGGEQYF

J: TRBJ1-1
size: .
D: .
V: TRBV2
DNA: TGTGCCAGTCAGGGCACCCCGAACACTGAAGCTTTCTTT
CDR3: CASQGTPNTEAFF

J: TRBJ1-1
size: .
D: .
V: TRBV7-2
DNA: TGTGCCAGCAGCTTAGCGCTTTTGGGCACTGAAGCTTTCTTT
CDR3: CASSLALLGTEAFF

J: TRBJ2-7
size: few
D: .
V: TRBV7-3
DNA: TGTGCCAGCAGCTTACCCCTTGGGTTC
CDR3: CASSLPLGF

J: TRBJ2-5
size: .
D: TRBD1
V: TRBV6-5
DNA: TGTGCCAGCAGAGATTACGACAGGGGGGGAGAGACCCAGTACTTC
CDR3: CASRDYDRGGETQYF

J: TRBJ2-5
size: .
D: TRBD2
V: TRBV27
DNA: TGTGCCAGCAGTTTAGCGATTAGCGGGCAAGAGACCCAGTACTTC
CDR3: CASSLAISGQETQYF

J: TRBJ1-1
size: .
D: .
V: TRBV27
DNA: TGTGCCAGCAGCGGCGGCCTGAAGGTCGAAGCTTTCTTT
CDR3: CASSGGLKVEAFF

J: TRBJ2-5
size: .
D: .
V: TRBV14
DNA: TGTGCCAGCAGCCCCACCGACCGGGGGACCCAGTACTTC
CDR3: CASSPTDRGTQYF

J: TRBJ2-1
size: .
D: .
V: TRBV10-2
DNA: TGCGCCAGCAGTGCGGCTAGCTCCTACAATGAGCAGTTCTTC
CDR3: CASSAASSYNEQFF

J: TRBJ1-1
size: .
D: TRBD1
V: TRBV10-2
DNA: TGCGCCAGCAACCCCATGACAGGGCTCATTACTGAAGCTTTCTTT
CDR3: CASNPMTGLITEAFF

J: TRBJ2-5
size: .
D: TRBD1
V: TRBV2
DNA: TGTGCCAGCAGCGACAGGGGCGGTCGACAAGAGACCCAGTACTTC
CDR3: CASSDRGGRQETQYF

J: TRBJ1-1
size: few
D: .
V: TRBV10-3
DNA: TGTGCCATCAGTGAGTCTGGGGGGAGCGCTGAAGCTTTCTTT
CDR3: CAISESGGSAEAFF

J: TRBJ1-2
size: few
D: TRBD1
V: TRBV28
DNA: TGTGCCAGCAGTCTGATTCCGGGACAGGGGCATCATGGCTACACCTTC
CDR3: CASSLIPGQGHHGYTF

J: TRBJ1-1
size: once
D: .
V: TRBV7-9
DNA: TGTGCCAGCAGCTTAGCAGGGTGGAGGGGTGAAGCTTTCTTT
CDR3: CASSLAGWRGEAFF

J: TRBJ1-2
size: .
D: TRBD1
V: TRBV5-1
DNA: TGCGCCAGCAGCAACCCGGGACAGGGGTATGGCTACACCTTC
CDR3: CASSNPGQGYGYTF

J: TRBJ1-4
size: .
D: .
V: TRBV18
DNA: TGTGCCAGCTCACCTGCGGGGGCAACTAATGAAAAACTGTTTTTT
CDR3: CASSPAGATNEKLFF

J: TRBJ2-7
size: .
D: .
V: TRBV10-3
DNA: TGTGCCATCAGTGCTCAGGGAGCCTACGAGCAGTACTTC
CDR3: CAISAQGAYEQYF

J: TRBJ2-7
size: .
D: TRBD1
V: TRBV6-5
DNA: TGTGCCAGCAGTTACCTAGGACAGGGGGCCTACGAGCAGTACTTC
CDR3: CASSYLGQGAYEQYF

J: TRBJ2-7
size: few
D: .
V: TRBV15
DNA: TGTGCCACCAGCAGAGATAAGGGCAGATACGAGCAGTACTTC
CDR3: CATSRDKGRYEQYF

J: TRBJ2-7
size: .
D: .
V: TRBV4-3
DNA: TGCGCCAGCAGCCAAGTACTAAACTACGAGCAGTACTTC
CDR3: CASSQVLNYEQYF

J: TRBJ2-1
size: .
D: TRBD1
V: TRBV7-9
DNA: TGTGCCAGCAGCGGGCCGGGACAGGGGCCCTCCAATGAGCAGTTCTTC
CDR3: CASSGPGQGPSNEQFF

J: TRBJ2-1
size: .
D: TRBD2
V: TRBV28
DNA: TGTGCCAGCAGCCGCGGGACTAGCGGGTACAATGAGCAGTTCTTC
CDR3: CASSRGTSGYNEQFF

J: TRBJ2-5
size: .
D: TRBD2
V: TRBV4-1
DNA: TGCGCCAGCAGCCAAGCGGTAGCGGGAGTAGTGACCCAGTACTTC
CDR3: CASSQAVAGVVTQYF

J: TRBJ2-7
size: many
D: TRBD2
V: TRBV7-9
DNA: TGTGCCAGCAGCTTAGTTTCGCTAGCGGGAACCTCCTACGAGCAGTACTTC
CDR3: CASSLVSLAGTSYEQYF

J: TRBJ1-5
size: .
D: TRBD1
V: TRBV30
DNA: TGTGCCTGGAGCATCAAACAGGGGGCAGTTCAGCCCCAGCATTTT
CDR3: CAWSIKQGAVQPQHF

J: TRBJ1-2
size: .
D: .
V: TRBV28
DNA: TGTGCCAGCAGTTTGGAACCCCCCTCTGGCTACACCTTC
CDR3: CASSLEPPSGYTF

J: TRBJ2-7
size: .
D: .
V: TRBV7-8
DNA: TGTGCCAGCAGCTTACCGGACAGAATCTCCTACGAGCAGTACTTC
CDR3: CASSLPDRISYEQYF

J: TRBJ2-1
size: .
D: TRBD1
V: TRBV7-2
DNA: TGTGCCAGCAGCCCCAGACAGGGAACGGACAATGAGCAGTTCTTC
CDR3: CASSPRQGTDNEQFF

J: TRBJ2-7
size: .
D: TRBD2
V: TRBV5-1
DNA: TGCGCCAGCAGCTTGGTGCAGGGGGGACTAGCTTCCGCCTACGAGCAGTACTTC
CDR3: CASSLVQGGLASAYEQYF

J: TRBJ1-5
size: once
D: .
V: TRBV2
DNA: TGTGCCAGCAGAGGCGGTCAGCTTCTATATAGCAATCAGCCCCAGCATTTT
CDR3: CASRGGQLLYSNQPQHF

J: TRBJ2-7
size: .
D: .
V: TRBV30
DNA: TGTGCCTGGAGTGTAACGGTTTCCTACGAGCAGTACTTC
CDR3: CAWSVTVSYEQYF

J: TRBJ2-1
size: .
D: TRBD2
V: TRBV5-1
DNA: TGCGCCAGCAGCTTGGGTGCGGGAGGGCCATCTGAGCAGTTCTTC
CDR3: CASSLGAGGPSEQFF

J: TRBJ2-5
size: .
D: TRBD2
V: TRBV7-2
DNA: TGTGCCAGCAGCTTATTCCTAGCGGGAGGGGGAGAAGAGACCCAGTACTTC
CDR3: CASSLFLAGGGEETQYF

J: TRBJ2-7
size: .
D: TRBD2
V: TRBV28
DNA: TGTGCCTGCAGACTAGCGGGGGGAAGGCAGTACTTC
CDR3: CACRLAGGRQYF

J: TRBJ2-7
size: once
D: TRBD1
V: TRBV30
DNA: TGTGCCTGGAACTCGGGACAGGGCTACGAGCAGTACTTC
CDR3: CAWNSGQGYEQYF

J: TRBJ1-4
size: few
D: TRBD1
V: TRBV9
DNA: TGTGCCAGCAGCCGAGGGGGCAGAACTGAAAAACTGTTTTTT
CDR3: CASSRGGRTEKLFF

J: TRBJ2-7
size: .
D: .
V: TRBV27
DNA: TGTGCCAGCAGTTTATCTTATAGAGGGGCCCCCTACGAGCAGTACTTC
CDR3: CASSLSYRGAPYEQYF

J: TRBJ1-2
size: .
D: .
V: TRBV30
DNA: TGTGCCTGGAACCAACAGGGTAGAGGCTACACCTTC
CDR3: CAWNQQGRGYTF

J: TRBJ2-5
size: .
D: .
V: TRBV2
DNA: TGTGCCAGCAGTGTATTTCTCCAGGAGACCCAGTACTTC
CDR3: CASSVFLQETQYF

J: TRBJ1-4
size: .
D: .
V: TRBV7-6
DNA: TGTGCCAGCAGCACCCGGGACAATGAAAAACTGTTTTTT
CDR3: CASSTRDNEKLFF

J: TRBJ1-1
size: few
D: .
V: TRBV7-3
DNA: TGTGCCAGCAGCCAGAACATGAACACTGAAGCTTTCTTT
CDR3: CASSQNMNTEAFF

J: TRBJ2-1
size: .
D: .
V: TRBV13
DNA: TGTGCCAGCAGCCACGTGAGCTCCTACAATGAGCAGTTCTTC
CDR3: CASSHVSSYNEQFF

J: TRBJ2-2
size: .
D: .
V: TRBV5-6
DNA: TGTGCCAGCAGCTTGGATGGGGGCCGGGGCGGGGAGCTGTTTTTT
CDR3: CASSLDGGRGGELFF

J: TRBJ2-7
size: .
D: .
V: TRBV18
DNA: TGTGCCAGCTCACCCAGTATGGTACGCGAGCAGTACTTC
CDR3: CASSPSMVREQYF

J: TRBJ1-2
size: .
D: .
V: TRBV28
DNA: TGTGCCAGCAGTTTAGGGGAGAACTATGGCTACACCTTC
CDR3: CASSLGENYGYTF

J: TRBJ2-7
size: .
D: .
V: TRBV25-1
DNA: TGTGCCAGCAGTGACCGGGGCAGGGTGAGCGCCTACGAGCAGTACTTC
CDR3: CASSDRGRVSAYEQYF